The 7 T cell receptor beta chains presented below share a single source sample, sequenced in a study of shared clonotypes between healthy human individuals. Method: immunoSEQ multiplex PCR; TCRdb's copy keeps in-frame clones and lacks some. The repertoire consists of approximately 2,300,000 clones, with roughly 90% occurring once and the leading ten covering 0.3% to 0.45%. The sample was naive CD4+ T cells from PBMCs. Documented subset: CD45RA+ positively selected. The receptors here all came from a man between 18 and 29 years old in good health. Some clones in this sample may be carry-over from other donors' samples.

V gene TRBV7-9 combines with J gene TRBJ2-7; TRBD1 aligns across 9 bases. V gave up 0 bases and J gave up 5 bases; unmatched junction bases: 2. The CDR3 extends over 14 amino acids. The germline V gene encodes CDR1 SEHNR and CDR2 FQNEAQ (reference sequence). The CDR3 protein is CASSLAGTGHEQYF. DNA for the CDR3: TGTGCCAGCAGCTTAGCGGGGACAGGGCACGAGCAGTACTTC.

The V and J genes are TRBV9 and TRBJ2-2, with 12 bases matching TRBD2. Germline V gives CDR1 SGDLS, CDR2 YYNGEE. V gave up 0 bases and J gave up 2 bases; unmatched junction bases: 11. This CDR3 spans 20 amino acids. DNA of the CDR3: TGTGCCAGCAGCGTAGCTGGGGGGCTACTAGCGGGAGGAAACACCGGGGAGCTGTTTTTT. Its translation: CASSVAGGLLAGGNTGELFF. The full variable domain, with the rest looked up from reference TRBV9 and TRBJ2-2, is DSGVTQTPKHLITATGQRVTLRCSPRSGDLSVYWYQQSLDQGLQFLIQYYNGEERAKGNILERFSAQQFPDLHSELNLSSLELGDSALYFCASSVAGGLLAGGNTGELFFGEGSRLTVL.

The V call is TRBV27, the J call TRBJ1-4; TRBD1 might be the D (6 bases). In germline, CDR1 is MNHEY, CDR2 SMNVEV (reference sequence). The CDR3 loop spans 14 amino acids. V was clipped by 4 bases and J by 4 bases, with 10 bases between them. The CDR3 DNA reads TGTGCCAGCAGTTGGCAGGGGTATAATGAAAAACTGTTTTTT. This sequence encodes CASSWQGYNEKLFF.

The CDR3 protein is CASFVGQGHTDTQYF. CDR3 sequence (DNA): TGTGCCAGCTTCGTGGGACAGGGTCACACAGATACGCAGTATTTT. This chain connects TRBV7-9 to TRBJ2-3, with 9 bases identical to TRBD1. CDR1 is SEHNR and CDR2 is FQNEAQ in the germline V gene (reference sequence). This CDR3 has 15 residues. V lost 8 bases, J lost 2 bases, and 8 bases stayed unmatched.

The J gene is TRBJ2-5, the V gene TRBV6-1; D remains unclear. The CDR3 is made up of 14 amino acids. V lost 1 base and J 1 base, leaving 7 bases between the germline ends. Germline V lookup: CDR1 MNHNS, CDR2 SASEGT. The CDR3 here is CASSEGASQETQYF. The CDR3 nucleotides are TGTGCCAGCAGTGAAGGGGCTAGCCAAGAGACCCAGTACTTC.

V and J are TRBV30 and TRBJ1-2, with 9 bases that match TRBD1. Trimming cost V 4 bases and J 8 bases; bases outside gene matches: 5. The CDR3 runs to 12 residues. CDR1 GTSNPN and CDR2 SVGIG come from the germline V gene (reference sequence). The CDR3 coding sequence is TGTGCCTGGATGGGACAGGGTACCGGCTACACCTTC. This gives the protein CAWMGQGTGYTF.

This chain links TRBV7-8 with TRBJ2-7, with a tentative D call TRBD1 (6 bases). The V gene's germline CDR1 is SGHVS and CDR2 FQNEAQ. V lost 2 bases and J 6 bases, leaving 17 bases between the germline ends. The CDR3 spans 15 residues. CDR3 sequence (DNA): TGTGCCAGCAGCTTACGGTTTCAGGGACACGGCGAGCAGTACTTC. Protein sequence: CASSLRFQGHGEQYF.